A single sample is the source of the 30 T cell receptor beta chains below, sequenced in a study of blood T cell repertoires in COVID-19. Libraries were prepared by immunoSEQ multiplex PCR; TCRdb keeps only in-frame clonotypes and omits some of them. The table has about 38,000 clones, approximately 88% seen once. The sample taken for sequencing was peripheral blood. These receptors all stem from a human donor in a cohort sampled during active COVID-19.

This rearrangement joins TRBV6-2 or TRBV6-3 to TRBJ1-1; 12 bases map to TRBD1. Germline CDR1 and CDR2: MNHEY and SVGEGT. The CDR3 sequence is 17 residues long. J gave up 5 bases and V 2 bases, and 9 bases lay outside the gene matches. The CDR3 DNA sequence: TGTGCCAGCAGTTACACCGGGACAGGGGGCCGGTTAACTGAAGCTTTCTTT. This sequence encodes CASSYTGTGGRLTEAFF.

The J gene is TRBJ2-2, the V gene TRBV20-1; D is undetermined. V shed 3 bases and J shed 4 bases, with 15 bases lying between them. Germline-derived CDR1 and CDR2 are DFQATT and SNEGSKA (reference sequence). The CDR3 covers 15 residues. The CDR3 nucleotides are TGCAGTGCTAGTAACAGCCTGCCAAGCACCGGGGAGCTGTTTTTT. Its translation is CSASNSLPSTGELFF.

The genes are TRBV28 and TRBJ1-6, with 12 bases matching TRBD1. The CDR3 spans 17 residues. Germline CDR1 reads MDHEN; CDR2 reads SYDVKM. Unmatched junction bases numbered 15, after V lost 8 bases and J lost 10 bases. The chain's CDR3 is CASYPAGTGGRGSPLHF. In DNA, the CDR3 is TGTGCCAGCTATCCTGCCGGGACAGGGGGCAGAGGGTCACCCCTCCACTTT.

This chain links TRBV7-9 with TRBJ2-1; TRBD2 aligns across 8 bases. V was clipped by 8 bases and J by 9 bases; unmatched bases: 12. This CDR3 region has 14 residues. CDR1 and CDR2 (germline): SEHNR, FQNEAQ (reference sequence). CDR3 nucleotide sequence: TGTGCCAGCCAGCCGGGACTAGAGACTTCTGAGCAGTTCTTC. Translated: CASQPGLETSEQFF.

This rearrangement joins TRBV10-3 to TRBJ1-4; unclear D gene. The V and J ends lost 3 bases and 4 bases respectively, with 9 bases between them. The CDR3 covers 14 residues. The germline V gene has CDR1 ENHRY and CDR2 SYGVKD. The CDR3 nucleotides are TGTGCCATCAGTGATGGGCAGAATAATGAAAAACTGTTTTTT. Its translation: CAISDGQNNEKLFF.

This clone has only one observation. The rearrangement links TRBV20-1 to TRBJ2-3, with TRBD2 matching 7 bases. Germline trimming cut 6 bases from V and 9 bases from J; bases unmatched to any gene: 6. Per germline, CDR1 DFQATT and CDR2 SNEGSKA (reference sequence). The CDR3 covers 11 residues. The CDR3 nucleotides are TGCAGTGCCACGACGGGAGGCACGCAGTATTTT. It is translated as CSATTGGTQYF.

This sequence joins TRBV11-2 and TRBJ2-5; D might be TRBD2 (6 bases). Per germline, CDR1 SGHAT and CDR2 FQNNGV. Trimming removed 5 bases from V and 4 bases from J, with 20 bases in between. The CDR3 loop spans 16 amino acids. CDR3 DNA: TGTGCCAGCAGCGATAGCCCCGGGGGAGATCGAGAGACCCAGTACTTC. This translates into CASSDSPGGDRETQYF.

The rearrangement joins TRBV5-1 to TRBJ2-7; the D gene is possibly TRBD2 (5 bases). This CDR3 has 12 amino acids. The germline V gene encodes CDR1 SGHRS and CDR2 YFSETQ. The germline V and J ends were trimmed by 0 bases and 5 bases, with 6 bases remaining between them. CDR3 sequence (DNA): TGCGCCAGCAGCTTGGACGGGGACGAGCAGTACTTC. Translated: CASSLDGDEQYF.

The V and J genes are TRBV19 and TRBJ1-5; D is perhaps TRBD1 (6 bases). Germline CDR1 is LNHDA and CDR2 is SQIVND (reference sequence). The CDR3 runs to 14 residues. Trimming removed 7 bases from V and 6 bases from J, with 16 bases in between. The CDR3 loop is CASTRGRGVQPQHF. For the CDR3, the DNA is TGTGCCAGTACGAGGGGCAGGGGCGTTCAGCCCCAGCATTTT.

This clone was counted once. This chain links TRBV19 with TRBJ2-3, with 13 nucleotides matching TRBD2. The CDR3 is made up of 19 amino acids. The germline gives CDR1 LNHDA, CDR2 SQIVND (reference sequence). Trimming at V came to 5 bases and at J to 5 bases, leaving 16 bases not matched to a gene. The CDR3: CASSQPGLAGEGFGDTQYF. The CDR3, as DNA: TGTGCCAGTAGTCAACCTGGACTAGCGGGGGAGGGGTTTGGAGATACGCAGTATTTT.

This rearrangement joins TRBV9 to TRBJ2-1, with 8 bases aligning to TRBD2. The V and J ends lost 0 bases and 10 bases, in that order; junction bases with no gene match: 9. Germline-derived CDR1 and CDR2 are SGDLS and YYNGEE. The CDR3 runs to 15 residues. For the CDR3, the DNA is TGTGCCAGCAGCGTAGTTGGCGGGGGGAAGGGGGAGCAGTTCTTC. Translation: CASSVVGGGKGEQFF.

The chain recombines TRBV12-5 with TRBJ1-2; possibly TRBD1 for D (5 bases). Germline values: CDR1 LGHNT, CDR2 FRNRAP. The CDR3 spans 13 residues. The germline V and J ends were trimmed by 1 base and 8 bases, with 11 bases remaining between them. The CDR3 sequence is CASGLDRSYGYTF. CDR3 DNA sequence: TGTGCTAGTGGTTTGGACAGGTCGTACGGCTACACCTTC.

The chain uses TRBV18 and TRBJ1-1; no clear D. Trimming stripped 4 bases from V and 1 base from J, with 13 bases between. CDR3 length: 15 amino acids. The V gene's germline CDR1 is KGHSH and CDR2 LQKENI. The CDR3 nucleotides read TGTGCCAGCTCACTACTGACAAGAACGAACACTGAAGCTTTCTTT. Translated, it gives CASSLLTRTNTEAFF. Complete variable domain (other parts from reference TRBV18 and TRBJ1-1): NAGVMQNPRHLVRRRGQEARLRCSPMKGHSHVYWYRQLPEEGLKFMVYLQKENIIDESGMPKERFSAEFPKEGPSILRIQQVVRGDSAAYFCASSLLTRTNTEAFFGQGTRLTVV.

The chain joins TRBV11-2 to TRBJ2-3, with 11 bases identical to TRBD2. This CDR3 is 15 amino acids long. Germline CDR1 reads SGHAT; CDR2 reads FQNNGV. Trimming cost V 3 bases and J 4 bases; bases outside gene matches: 3. CDR3 in amino acids: CASSFSGGAPDTQYF. The CDR3 DNA reads as TGTGCCAGCAGCTTTAGCGGGGGGGCGCCAGATACGCAGTATTTT.

The chain is built from TRBV12-3 or TRBV12-4 and TRBJ1-2, with D uncertain. The CDR3 is made up of 13 amino acids. V lost 5 bases, J lost 4 bases, and 11 bases lay in between. The chain's CDR3 is CASSLRRGYGYTF. The CDR3 DNA follows: TGTGCCAGCAGTCTACGTCGGGGCTATGGCTACACCTTC.

This clone was observed a handful of times. The V gene is TRBV19, the J gene TRBJ1-4; 10 bases fit TRBD1. CDR1 LNHDA and CDR2 SQIVND come from the germline V gene (reference sequence). The CDR3 sequence is 14 residues long. J was trimmed by 7 bases and V by 6 bases; bases with no gene match: 5. CDR3 region: CASSPTGGFEKLFF. DNA of the CDR3: TGTGCCAGTAGCCCGACAGGGGGCTTTGAAAAACTGTTTTTT.

The J gene is TRBJ1-2, the V gene TRBV5-1; 11 bases agree with TRBD1. The CDR3 is 14 amino acids. V lost 6 bases and J lost 8; bases outside the gene matches: 9. The V gene's germline CDR1 is SGHRS and CDR2 YFSETQ. CDR3 coding DNA: TGCGCCAGCACGATTGGACAGGGGGCAGGAGGCTACACCTTC. Translation gives CASTIGQGAGGYTF.

This chain joins TRBV2 and TRBJ2-7, with 9 bases that match TRBD1. The trim removed 2 bases at V and 3 bases at J, leaving 5 bases unmatched. The CDR3 sequence is 15 residues long. Looked up from germline, CDR1 is SNHLY and CDR2 is FYNNEI. CDR3 DNA sequence: TGTGCCAGCAGTGAACCTGGGACAGGGCGCTACGAGCAGTACTTC. Amino acid sequence: CASSEPGTGRYEQYF.

The chain couples TRBV7-2 to TRBJ2-3; 10 bases are shared with TRBD2. This CDR3 contains 15 residues. Per germline, CDR1 SGHTA and CDR2 FQGNSA. V trimming: 5 bases; J trimming: 2 bases; junction bases outside the gene matches: 4. The CDR3 loop is CASSPLAGDTDTQYF. Here the CDR3 DNA reads TGTGCCAGCAGCCCGCTAGCGGGGGACACAGATACGCAGTATTTT.

V gene TRBV9 combines with J gene TRBJ1-6; possible D gene TRBD1, 5 bases. From germline, CDR1 is SGDLS and CDR2 YYNGEE. This CDR3 contains 17 residues. Trimming shortened V by 3 bases and J by 6 bases, and 19 bases separated the two germline ends. CDR3 sequence reads: CASSGDAYPGSNSPLHF. The CDR3 DNA follows: TGTGCCAGCAGCGGGGACGCTTACCCCGGGAGTAATTCACCCCTCCACTTT.

The J gene is TRBJ2-7, the V gene TRBV6-5; 11 bases align to TRBD1. The CDR3 has 15 amino acids. Unmatched junction bases numbered 9, after V lost 6 bases and J lost 5 bases. Germline CDR1 reads MNHEY; CDR2 reads SVGAGI. The CDR3 protein is CASSRPGQGGHEQYF. The DNA of the CDR3 is TGTGCCAGCAGCCGACCGGGACAGGGGGGCCACGAGCAGTACTTC.

J is TRBJ2-7 and V is TRBV6-2 or TRBV6-3; maybe TRBD2 (6 bases). The CDR3 loop spans 15 amino acids. The V end was cut by 6 bases, the J end by 4 bases, with 19 bases between. The V gene's germline CDR1 is MNHEY and CDR2 SVGEGT. CDR3 residues: CASSPTGTGKYEQYF. The CDR3 nucleotides read TGTGCCAGCAGCCCTACCGGGACTGGAAAGTACGAGCAGTACTTC.

V and J are TRBV4-3 and TRBJ2-6; tentatively, D is TRBD1 (6 bases). Germline V gives CDR1 LGHNA, CDR2 YSLEER. The CDR3 length is 18 residues. V gave up 2 bases and J gave up 0 bases, with 14 bases separating them. The CDR3 sequence: CASSQSGAGLSGANVLTF. CDR3 DNA sequence: TGCGCCAGCAGCCAATCAGGGGCCGGACTCTCTGGGGCCAACGTCCTGACTTTC.

The chain carries TRBV19 and TRBJ2-5; 7 nucleotides line up with TRBD1. Germline CDR1 is LNHDA and CDR2 is SQIVND (reference sequence). The length of the CDR3 is 15 residues. J lost 4 bases, V lost 8 bases, and 13 bases had no gene match. CDR3 nucleotide sequence: TGTGCCAGTTCTACCGGACAGGCGACATTAGAGACCCAGTACTTC. This codes for CASSTGQATLETQYF.

This rearrangement joins TRBV14 to TRBJ1-6; D is possibly TRBD1 (6 bases). V dropped 1 base and J dropped 10 bases, with 14 bases sitting between them. The germline V gene encodes CDR1 SGHDN and CDR2 FVKESK. This CDR3 contains 15 residues. CDR3 bases: TGTGCCAGCAGCCAAGCAAGACAGGCTGAATCACCCCTCCACTTT. This encodes CASSQARQAESPLHF.

This clone was observed a single time. The chain joins TRBV7-8 to TRBJ2-3; 14 nucleotides match TRBD2. The CDR3 is 16 amino acids. CDR1 is SGHVS, CDR2 FQNEAQ, per germline. J was trimmed by 4 bases and V by 5 bases; bases with no gene match: 5. This CDR3 reads CASSSGLAGGADTQYF. DNA for the CDR3: TGTGCCAGCAGCAGCGGACTAGCGGGAGGAGCAGATACGCAGTATTTT.

V is TRBV5-4 and J is TRBJ2-1, with TRBD2 matching over 11 bases. CDR1 and CDR2 (germline): SGHNT, YYREEE (reference sequence). CDR3 length equals 16 residues. V was pared by 0 bases and J by 6 bases, with 5 bases of the junction left unmatched. The CDR3 reads CASSLGLAGGLNEQFF. The DNA of the CDR3 is TGTGCCAGCAGCTTGGGTTTAGCGGGGGGGCTCAATGAGCAGTTCTTC.

The chain links TRBV6-5 to TRBJ1-2; weak D call: TRBD1 (5 bases). CDR3 length equals 14 residues. Germline CDR1 is MNHEY and CDR2 is SVGAGI. Trimming stripped 0 bases from V and 8 bases from J, with 13 bases between. CDR3 coding DNA: TGTGCCAGCAGTTACTCGGGGGGAGGGGAGGGCTACACCTTC. Protein sequence: CASSYSGGGEGYTF.

The table lists this clone with a few counts. CDR3 residues: CASSFRTGEGAYGYTF. The CDR3 DNA reads TGTGCCAGCAGCTTTAGGACAGGGGAGGGGGCCTATGGCTACACCTTC. V and J are TRBV7-8 and TRBJ1-2; 9 nucleotides line up with TRBD1. The J segment lost 4 bases and the V segment lost 3 bases, leaving 9 bases of the junction unmatched. There are 16 residues in the CDR3. CDR1 is SGHVS, CDR2 FQNEAQ, per germline.

The chain employs TRBV5-1 and TRBJ2-7; D is uncertain. Trimming took 0 bases from V and 0 from J, leaving 7 bases between them. There are 14 residues in the CDR3. Per germline, CDR1 SGHRS and CDR2 YFSETQ. Written as DNA, the CDR3 is TGCGCCAGCAGCTTGGGGGCAGCCTCCTACGAGCAGTACTTC. Protein: CASSLGAASYEQYF.